These 2 T cell receptor beta chains originate from one sample sequenced in a study of blood T cell repertoires in COVID-19. Measured with immunoSEQ multiplex PCR; TCRdb has only the in-frame clones, and not every one. The sample records tens of thousands of clones, 86% being singletons. Specimen: peripheral blood. The receptors were gathered from a man aged 45-65 years with active or convalescent COVID-19.

This clone was counted a single time. V usage is TRBV10-3 and J usage is TRBJ2-7; 9 bases are a match to TRBD1. Germline V lookup: CDR1 ENHRY, CDR2 SYGVKD. Trimming at V came to 3 bases and at J to 5 bases, leaving 14 bases not matched to a gene. The CDR3 has 17 amino acids. DNA for the CDR3: TGTGCCATCAGTGAATATTTGTTGGGACAGGGAGGCGACGAGCAGTACTTC. Amino acid sequence: CAISEYLLGQGGDEQYF.

This clone occurred once. V usage is TRBV10-3 and J usage is TRBJ2-3; perhaps TRBD1 as D (6 bases). Trimming cost V 10 bases and J 3 bases, with 17 bases left between them. There are 14 residues in the CDR3. Germline V lookup: CDR1 ENHRY, CDR2 SYGVKD. The CDR3 sequence is CATRGIQITDTQYF. CDR3 bases: TGTGCCACGAGGGGGATCCAAATTACAGATACGCAGTATTTT.